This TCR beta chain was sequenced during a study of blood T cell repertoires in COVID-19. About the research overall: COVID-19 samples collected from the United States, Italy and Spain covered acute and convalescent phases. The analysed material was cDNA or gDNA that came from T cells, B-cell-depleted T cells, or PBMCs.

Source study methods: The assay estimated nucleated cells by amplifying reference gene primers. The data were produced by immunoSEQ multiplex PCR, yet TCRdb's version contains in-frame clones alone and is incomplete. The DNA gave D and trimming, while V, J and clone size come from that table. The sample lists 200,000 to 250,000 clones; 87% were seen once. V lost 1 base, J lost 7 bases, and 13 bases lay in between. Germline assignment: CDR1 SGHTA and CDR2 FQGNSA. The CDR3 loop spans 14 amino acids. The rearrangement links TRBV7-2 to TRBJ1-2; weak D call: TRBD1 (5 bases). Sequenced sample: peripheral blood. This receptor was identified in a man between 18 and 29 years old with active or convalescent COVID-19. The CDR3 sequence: CASSLVSGPGGYTF. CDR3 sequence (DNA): TGTGCCAGCAGCTTAGTATCAGGGCCGGGTGGCTACACCTTC. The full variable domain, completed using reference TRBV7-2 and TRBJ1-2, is GAGVSQSPSNKVTEKGKDVELRCDPISGHTALYWYRQSLGQGLEFLIYFQGNSAPDKSGLPSDRFSAERTGGSVSTLTIQRTQQEDSAVYLCASSLVSGPGGYTFGSGTRLTVV.